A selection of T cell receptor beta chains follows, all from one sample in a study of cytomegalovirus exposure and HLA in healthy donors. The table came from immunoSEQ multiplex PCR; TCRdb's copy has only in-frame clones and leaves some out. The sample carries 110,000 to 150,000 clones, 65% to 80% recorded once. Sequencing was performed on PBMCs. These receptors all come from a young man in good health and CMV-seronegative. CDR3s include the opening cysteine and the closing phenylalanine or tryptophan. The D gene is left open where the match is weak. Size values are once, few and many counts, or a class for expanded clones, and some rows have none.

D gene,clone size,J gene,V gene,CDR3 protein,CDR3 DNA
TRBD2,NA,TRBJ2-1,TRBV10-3,CAIMGSGRNVEQFF,TGTGCCATCATGGGTAGCGGGAGGAATGTTGAGCAGTTCTTC
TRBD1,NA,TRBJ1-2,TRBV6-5,CASSLGQNYGYTF,TGTGCCAGCAGCCTGGGACAGAACTATGGCTACACCTTC
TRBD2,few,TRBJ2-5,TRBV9,CASSPRTSGRETQYF,TGTGCCAGCAGCCCGCGGACTAGCGGGAGAGAGACCCAGTACTTC
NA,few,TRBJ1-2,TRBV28,CASSLVGARGYTF,TGTGCCAGCAGTTTGGTAGGGGCGAGGGGCTACACCTTC
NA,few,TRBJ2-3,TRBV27,CASSLSSQEGTDTQYF,TGTGCCAGCAGTTTATCTTCCCAAGAGGGCACAGATACGCAGTATTTT
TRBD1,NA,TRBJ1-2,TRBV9,CASSASRGRANYGYTF,TGTGCCAGCAGCGCCTCCAGGGGGAGAGCTAACTATGGCTACACCTTC
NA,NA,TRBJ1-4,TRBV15,CATSRDVERLQLFF,TGTGCCACCAGCAGAGATGTAGAGAGGCTTCAACTGTTTTTT
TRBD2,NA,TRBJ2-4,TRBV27,CASSSSGGGRQENIQYF,TGTGCCAGCAGTTCCAGCGGGGGAGGTCGCCAGGAAAACATTCAGTACTTC
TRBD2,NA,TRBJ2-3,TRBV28,CASRLAGLTDTQYF,TGTGCCAGCAGACTAGCGGGGCTCACAGATACGCAGTATTTT
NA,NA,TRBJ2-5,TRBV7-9,CASSFLKETAGETQYF,TGTGCCAGCAGCTTTCTAAAAGAGACAGCCGGGGAGACCCAGTACTTC
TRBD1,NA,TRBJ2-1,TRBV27,CASRIDRALNEQFF,TGTGCCAGCAGGATAGACAGGGCTTTGAATGAGCAGTTCTTC
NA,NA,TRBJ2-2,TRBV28,CASISGQGGTGELFF,TGTGCCAGCATTTCGGGTCAGGGTGGGACCGGGGAGCTGTTTTTT
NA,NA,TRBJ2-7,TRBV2,CASSEAASPYEQYF,TGTGCCAGCAGTGAAGCAGCGTCGCCCTACGAGCAGTACTTC
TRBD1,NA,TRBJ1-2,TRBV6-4,CASSDRPGTGADTF,TGTGCCAGCAGTGACAGGCCCGGGACAGGGGCAGACACCTTC
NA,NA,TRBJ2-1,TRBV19,CASSIEFPGLDFLGEQFF,TGTGCCAGTAGTATAGAATTCCCGGGACTGGATTTTTTGGGTGAGCAGTTCTTC
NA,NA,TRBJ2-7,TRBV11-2,CASSDWRSYEQYF,TGTGCCAGCAGCGACTGGAGGTCCTACGAGCAGTACTTC
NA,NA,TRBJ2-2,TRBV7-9,CASSSPVPRTGELFF,TGTGCCAGCAGCTCCCCCGTCCCTAGGACCGGGGAGCTGTTTTTT
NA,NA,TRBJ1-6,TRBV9,CASSVAGVTNSPLHF,TGTGCCAGCAGCGTTGCAGGGGTGACTAATTCACCCCTCCACTTT
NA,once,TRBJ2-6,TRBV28,CASSFREGANVLTF,TGTGCCAGCAGTTTCAGGGAAGGGGCCAACGTCCTGACTTTC
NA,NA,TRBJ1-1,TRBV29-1,CSVMEGWGTEAFF,TGCAGCGTTATGGAGGGGTGGGGAACTGAAGCTTTCTTT
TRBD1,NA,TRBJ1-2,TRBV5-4,CASSTGTEGLDYGYTF,TGTGCCAGCAGCACCGGGACAGAGGGTCTCGACTATGGCTACACCTTC
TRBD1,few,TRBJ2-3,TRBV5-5,CASSLMGQGADTQYF,TGTGCCAGCAGCTTGATGGGACAGGGGGCAGATACGCAGTATTTT
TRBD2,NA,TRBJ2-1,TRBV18,CASSGTSGNYVEQFF,TGTGCCAGCTCGGGGACTAGCGGGAACTATGTTGAGCAGTTCTTC
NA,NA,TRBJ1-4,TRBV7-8,CASSLAFGRTATNEKLFF,TGTGCCAGCAGCTTAGCTTTTGGTAGGACAGCAACTAATGAAAAACTGTTTTTT
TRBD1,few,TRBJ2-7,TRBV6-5,CASSYSRTGDSYEQYF,TGTGCCAGCAGTTACTCTCGGACAGGGGACTCCTACGAGCAGTACTTC
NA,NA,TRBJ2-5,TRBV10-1,CASSSGSGLETQYF,TGCGCCAGCAGTTCGGGGAGTGGGCTGGAGACCCAGTACTTC
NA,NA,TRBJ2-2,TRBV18,CASSPGAGRTGELFF,TGTGCCAGCTCACCGGGCGCGGGAAGGACCGGGGAGCTGTTTTTT
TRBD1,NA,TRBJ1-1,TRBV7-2,CASSPREDRAWGNTEAFF,TGTGCCAGCAGCCCTCGGGAGGACAGGGCTTGGGGGAACACTGAAGCTTTCTTT
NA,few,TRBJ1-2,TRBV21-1,CASSIPDRAHYGYTF,TGTGCCAGCAGCATCCCGGACAGGGCCCACTATGGCTACACCTTC
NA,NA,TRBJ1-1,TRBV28,CASTLDRNTEAFF,TGTGCCAGCACCTTGGACAGGAACACTGAAGCTTTCTTT
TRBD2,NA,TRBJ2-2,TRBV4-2,CASSQDTSGSTGELFF,TGTGCCAGCAGCCAAGATACTAGCGGGAGTACCGGGGAGCTGTTTTTT
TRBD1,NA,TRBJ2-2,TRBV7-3,CASSLTTGHGELFF,TGTGCCAGCAGCCTTACGACAGGGCACGGGGAGCTGTTTTTT
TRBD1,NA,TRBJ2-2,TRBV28,CASSSTGEVGELFF,TGTGCCAGCAGTTCGACAGGGGAAGTTGGGGAGCTGTTTTTT
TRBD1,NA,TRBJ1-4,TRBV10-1,CASSEDRESRKLFF,TGCGCCAGCAGTGAAGACAGGGAATCCAGGAAACTGTTTTTT
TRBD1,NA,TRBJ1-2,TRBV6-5,CASSYSSGQDNYGYTF,TGTGCCAGCAGTTACTCAAGCGGACAGGATAACTATGGCTACACCTTC
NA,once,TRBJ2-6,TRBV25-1,CASSGLYGKVNVLTF,TGTGCCAGCAGTGGCCTTTACGGGAAGGTCAACGTCCTGACTTTC
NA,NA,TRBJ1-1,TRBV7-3,CASSLNSQGWTEAFF,TGTGCCAGCAGCTTAAACAGCCAGGGTTGGACTGAAGCTTTCTTT
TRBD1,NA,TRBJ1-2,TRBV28,CASSLLMAGGFLGHGYTF,TGTGCCAGCAGTTTATTGATGGCAGGGGGCTTTTTAGGGCATGGCTACACCTTC
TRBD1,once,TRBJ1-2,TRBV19,CASSIRTGGSYGYTF,TGTGCCAGTAGTATACGGACAGGGGGGAGCTATGGCTACACCTTC
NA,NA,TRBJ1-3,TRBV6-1,CASSYSSAGNTIYF,TGTGCCAGCAGTTATTCGTCGGCTGGAAACACCATATATTTT
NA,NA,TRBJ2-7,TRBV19,CASSIGGAVTYEQYF,TGTGCCAGTAGTATAGGAGGAGCGGTAACCTACGAGCAGTACTTC
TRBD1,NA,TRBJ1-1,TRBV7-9,CASSLDTGGQNTEAFF,TGTGCCAGCAGCTTAGATACAGGGGGCCAAAACACTGAAGCTTTCTTT
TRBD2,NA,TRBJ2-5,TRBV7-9,CASSLTSGEETQYF,TGTGCCAGCAGCTTGACTAGCGGGGAAGAGACCCAGTACTTC
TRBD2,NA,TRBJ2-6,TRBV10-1,CASIKRGQIGWANVLTF,TGCGCCAGCATTAAGCGGGGCCAAATCGGCTGGGCCAACGTCCTGACTTTC
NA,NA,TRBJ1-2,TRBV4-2,CASSQEVRGGYTF,TGTGCCAGCAGCCAAGAGGTGCGGGGTGGCTACACCTTC
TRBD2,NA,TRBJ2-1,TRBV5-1,CASSLVGGLAVYNEQFF,TGCGCCAGCAGCTTGGTTGGGGGACTAGCGGTCTACAATGAGCAGTTCTTC
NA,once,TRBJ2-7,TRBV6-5,CASRAASVSYEQYF,TGTGCCAGCAGGGCCGCTAGCGTCTCCTACGAGCAGTACTTC
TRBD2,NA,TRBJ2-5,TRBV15,CATSPRAGGETQYF,TGTGCCACCAGCCCCCGTGCGGGGGGTGAGACCCAGTACTTC
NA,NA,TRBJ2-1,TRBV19,CASSMEVRNNEQFF,TGTGCCAGTAGTATGGAGGTACGGAACAATGAGCAGTTCTTC
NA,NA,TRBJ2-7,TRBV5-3,CARSLRAQASLLRDEQYF,TGTGCCAGAAGCTTGAGGGCACAGGCGTCCCTTCTCCGGGACGAGCAGTACTTC
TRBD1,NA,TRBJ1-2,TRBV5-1,CASSLRDRDDPRGYTF,TGCGCCAGCAGCTTAAGGGACAGGGATGACCCGAGGGGCTACACCTTC
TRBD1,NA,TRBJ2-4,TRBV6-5,CASSYGTDKNIQYF,TGTGCCAGCAGTTACGGGACAGACAAAAACATTCAGTACTTC
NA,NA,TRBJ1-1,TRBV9,CASSVNSNSEAFF,TGTGCCAGCAGCGTTAACAGCAATTCTGAAGCTTTCTTT
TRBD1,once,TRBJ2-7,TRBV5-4,CASSPGQGNEQYF,TGTGCCAGCAGCCCGGGACAGGGGAACGAGCAGTACTTC
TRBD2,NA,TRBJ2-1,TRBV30,CAWSVKPSGYSYNEQFF,TGTGCCTGGAGTGTAAAGCCTAGCGGGTACTCCTACAATGAGCAGTTCTTC